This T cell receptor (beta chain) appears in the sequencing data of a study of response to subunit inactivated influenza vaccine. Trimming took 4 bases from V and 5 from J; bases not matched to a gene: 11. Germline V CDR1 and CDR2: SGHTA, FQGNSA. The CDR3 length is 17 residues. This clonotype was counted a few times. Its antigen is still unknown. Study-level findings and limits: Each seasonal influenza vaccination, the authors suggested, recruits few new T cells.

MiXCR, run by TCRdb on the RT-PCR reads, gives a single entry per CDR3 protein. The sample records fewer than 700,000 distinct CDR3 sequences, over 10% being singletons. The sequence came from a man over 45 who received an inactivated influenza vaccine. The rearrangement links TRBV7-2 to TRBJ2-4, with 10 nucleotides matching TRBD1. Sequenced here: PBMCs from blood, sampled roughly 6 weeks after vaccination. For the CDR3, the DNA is TGTGCCAGCAGCTCAAGGGGACAGGGGCGCCCCCAAAACATTCAGTACTTC. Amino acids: CASSSRGQGRPQNIQYF.